A selection of T cell receptor beta chains follows, all from one sample in a study of neoadjuvant anti-PD-1 for oral cavity cancer. Sequencing used immunoSEQ multiplex PCR; TCRdb keeps in-frame clones, though not all of them. The table shows about 9,800 clones, with about 67% occurring only once. This specimen was PBMCs, taken after nivolumab (anti-PD-1) treatment. The receptors originated from a person aged 40 to 85 with oral cavity squamous cell carcinoma. The CDR3 runs from the conserved cysteine through the conserved F or W. Fields, in order: J gene, D gene, clone size, V gene, CDR3 protein, CDR3 DNA. The D gene is left open where the match is weak. Clone size appears in some rows only: once, few, many, or a class for an expanded clone.

J: TRBJ2-3; D: TRBD2; size: .; V: TRBV5-1; CDR3: CASSFRKRGTKDTDTQYF; DNA: TGCGCCAGCAGCTTCAGGAAGCGGGGGACCAAAGACACAGATACGCAGTATTTT
J: TRBJ2-7; D: TRBD2; size: .; V: TRBV18; CDR3: CASSLGTSGNYEQYF; DNA: TGTGCCAGCTCACTGGGGACTAGCGGGAACTACGAGCAGTACTTC
J: TRBJ2-2; D: TRBD1; size: few; V: TRBV27; CDR3: CASSLGQGAAGELFF; DNA: TGTGCCAGCAGTTTAGGGCAGGGGGCGGCCGGGGAGCTGTTTTTT
J: TRBJ1-2; D: .; size: .; V: TRBV27; CDR3: CASSLGPGTENYGYTF; DNA: TGTGCCAGCAGTTTAGGTCCCGGGACGGAGAACTATGGCTACACCTTC
J: TRBJ2-1; D: .; size: .; V: TRBV7-7; CDR3: CASSSGQLRNEQFF; DNA: TGTGCCAGCAGCTCCGGACAGTTACGCAATGAGCAGTTCTTC
J: TRBJ1-2; D: .; size: few; V: TRBV4-2; CDR3: CASSQDPEGGYTF; DNA: TGTGCCAGCAGCCAAGATCCCGAGGGGGGCTACACCTTC
J: TRBJ1-6; D: .; size: once; V: TRBV4-1; CDR3: CASSPLARVSYNSPLHF; DNA: TGCGCCAGCAGCCCGTTGGCTCGGGTCTCCTATAATTCACCCCTCCACTTT
J: TRBJ2-1; D: .; size: .; V: TRBV7-3; CDR3: CASSPSDGRYNEQFF; DNA: TGTGCCAGCAGCCCCAGCGACGGCCGCTACAATGAGCAGTTCTTC
J: TRBJ2-7; D: .; size: .; V: TRBV6-4; CDR3: CASSDLDRLKEAYEQYF; DNA: TGTGCCAGCAGTGATCTGGACCGACTCAAAGAGGCCTACGAGCAGTACTTC
J: TRBJ1-1; D: .; size: .; V: TRBV6-6; CDR3: CASSTKGNTEAFF; DNA: TGTGCCAGCAGCACTAAAGGAAACACTGAAGCTTTCTTT
J: TRBJ2-7; D: .; size: .; V: TRBV6-6; CDR3: CASTSTGESYEQYF; DNA: TGTGCCAGCACCTCGACAGGAGAATCCTACGAGCAGTACTTC
J: TRBJ2-7; D: TRBD1; size: .; V: TRBV5-5; CDR3: CASSFGTASSYEGEYF; DNA: TGTGCCAGCAGCTTCGGGACAGCTTCCTCCTACGAGGGGGAGTACTTC
J: TRBJ1-1; D: TRBD1; size: few; V: TRBV19; CDR3: CASSIGGQGATEAFF; DNA: TGTGCCAGTAGTATCGGGGGACAGGGGGCCACTGAAGCTTTCTTT
J: TRBJ2-2; D: TRBD1; size: few; V: TRBV15; CDR3: CATSRGTGTGNTGELFF; DNA: TGTGCCACCAGCAGAGGTACCGGGACAGGGAACACCGGGGAGCTGTTTTTT
J: TRBJ2-1; D: .; size: once; V: TRBV2; CDR3: CASIGGGSDEQFF; DNA: TGTGCCAGCATTGGAGGAGGGAGCGATGAGCAGTTCTTC
J: TRBJ1-5; D: .; size: .; V: TRBV9; CDR3: CASSAADSPNQPQHF; DNA: TGTGCCAGCAGCGCTGCAGACAGTCCAAATCAGCCCCAGCATTTT
J: TRBJ1-5; D: .; size: few; V: TRBV27; CDR3: CASSLFQGPNQPQHF; DNA: TGTGCCAGCAGTTTGTTCCAGGGACCCAATCAGCCCCAGCATTTT
J: TRBJ1-5; D: .; size: few; V: TRBV6-1; CDR3: CASSGDSNQPQHF; DNA: TGTGCCAGCAGCGGTGATAGCAATCAGCCCCAGCATTTT
J: TRBJ2-5; D: TRBD2; size: few; V: TRBV7-9; CDR3: CASSPGTRSEETQYF; DNA: TGTGCCAGCAGCCCAGGGACTAGATCTGAGGAGACCCAGTACTTC
J: TRBJ1-4; D: TRBD1; size: .; V: TRBV30; CDR3: CALDREGEKLFF; DNA: TGTGCCCTCGACAGGGAGGGAGAAAAACTGTTTTTT
J: TRBJ2-7; D: .; size: .; V: TRBV4-1; CDR3: CASSQELQGLNTYEQYF; DNA: TGCGCCAGCAGCCAAGAATTGCAGGGGCTCAATACCTACGAGCAGTACTTC
J: TRBJ1-6; D: .; size: .; V: TRBV29-1; CDR3: CSVRDGFNSPLHF; DNA: TGCAGCGTTCGGGACGGCTTTAATTCACCCCTCCACTTT
J: TRBJ1-2; D: .; size: .; V: TRBV11-2; CDR3: CASSLNTLPANYGYTF; DNA: TGTGCCAGCAGCTTAAATACGTTACCAGCTAACTATGGCTACACCTTC
J: TRBJ2-3; D: .; size: .; V: TRBV6-1; CDR3: CASSEGGSTDTQYF; DNA: TGTGCCAGCAGTGAGGGTGGGAGCACAGATACGCAGTATTTT
J: TRBJ1-1; D: .; size: .; V: TRBV11-2; CDR3: CASSLAGAKTEAFF; DNA: TGTGCCAGCAGCTTAGCAGGGGCGAAGACTGAAGCTTTCTTT
J: TRBJ2-1; D: TRBD1; size: .; V: TRBV5-1; CDR3: CASSLGVGGIVGEQFF; DNA: TGCGCCAGCAGCTTGGGGGTAGGGGGCATAGTAGGTGAGCAGTTCTTC
J: TRBJ2-2; D: TRBD1; size: few; V: TRBV2; CDR3: CASTGQGVTGELFF; DNA: TGTGCCAGCACCGGACAGGGGGTCACCGGGGAGCTGTTTTTT
J: TRBJ2-7; D: TRBD1; size: few; V: TRBV27; CDR3: CASSPSTGILSYEQYF; DNA: TGTGCCAGCAGCCCCTCGACAGGGATTTTGTCCTACGAGCAGTACTTC
J: TRBJ1-2; D: TRBD1; size: .; V: TRBV5-4; CDR3: CASSLADRAWYGYTF; DNA: TGTGCCAGCAGCCTCGCGGACAGGGCCTGGTATGGCTACACCTTC
J: TRBJ2-4; D: TRBD2; size: .; V: TRBV19; CDR3: CASSKTSGGSSGVQNIQYF; DNA: TGTGCCAGTAGTAAGACTAGCGGGGGTTCTTCTGGGGTCCAAAACATTCAGTACTTC
J: TRBJ1-1; D: TRBD1; size: .; V: TRBV11-2; CDR3: CASSPQGLGQGSTEAFF; DNA: TGTGCCAGCAGCCCCCAGGGCCTGGGACAGGGGAGCACTGAAGCTTTCTTT
J: TRBJ1-5; D: .; size: .; V: TRBV4-2; CDR3: CASSQGDSNQPQHF; DNA: TGTGCCAGCAGCCAAGGAGACAGCAATCAGCCCCAGCATTTT
J: TRBJ2-2; D: TRBD2; size: .; V: TRBV7-3; CDR3: CASGGLAEGRGELFF; DNA: TGTGCCAGCGGTGGACTAGCGGAGGGTAGAGGGGAGCTGTTTTTT
J: TRBJ1-1; D: .; size: .; V: TRBV27; CDR3: CASSLYPPRGGGTEAFF; DNA: TGTGCCAGCAGTTTATATCCCCCAAGAGGGGGAGGGACTGAAGCTTTCTTT
J: TRBJ1-1; D: .; size: .; V: TRBV19; CDR3: CASKARGATEAFF; DNA: TGTGCCAGTAAGGCCAGGGGAGCGACTGAAGCTTTCTTT
J: TRBJ1-1; D: .; size: .; V: TRBV27; CDR3: CASSWGGRTEAFF; DNA: TGTGCCAGCAGTTGGGGGGGTAGGACTGAAGCTTTCTTT
J: TRBJ1-6; D: TRBD1; size: .; V: TRBV5-1; CDR3: CASTSGQGRSPLHF; DNA: TGCGCCAGCACCTCCGGACAGGGTAGATCACCCCTCCACTTT
J: TRBJ2-7; D: .; size: .; V: TRBV18; CDR3: CASSPGTQYEQYF; DNA: TGTGCCAGCTCACCAGGGACACAATACGAGCAGTACTTC
J: TRBJ2-7; D: TRBD2; size: few; V: TRBV7-2; CDR3: CASSPGLAPPHEQYF; DNA: TGTGCCAGCAGCCCCGGACTAGCGCCGCCCCACGAGCAGTACTTC
J: TRBJ2-6; D: .; size: once; V: TRBV30; CDR3: CALGTGPGANVLTF; DNA: TGTGCCTTGGGTACAGGGCCTGGGGCCAACGTCCTGACTTTC
J: TRBJ1-1; D: .; size: .; V: TRBV19; CDR3: CASTQSGTLRTTFF; DNA: TGTGCCAGTACCCAATCCGGGACCCTTAGGACAACTTTCTTT
J: TRBJ2-5; D: TRBD1; size: .; V: TRBV6-1; CDR3: CASSGGTGAVNPQETQYF; DNA: TGTGCCAGCAGTGGAGGGACAGGGGCCGTTAATCCCCAAGAGACCCAGTACTTC
J: TRBJ1-3; D: .; size: .; V: TRBV4-2; CDR3: CASSQDLNSGNTIYF; DNA: TGTGCCAGCAGCCAAGATCTAAACTCTGGAAACACCATATATTTT
J: TRBJ1-5; D: TRBD1; size: medium-sized; V: TRBV10-2; CDR3: CASRTGEYSNQPQHF; DNA: TGCGCCAGCAGGACAGGGGAATATAGCAATCAGCCCCAGCATTTT
J: TRBJ2-1; D: TRBD2; size: .; V: TRBV27; CDR3: CASSFSGGASDEQFF; DNA: TGTGCCAGCAGTTTTAGCGGGGGGGCTAGTGATGAGCAGTTCTTC
J: TRBJ2-7; D: .; size: .; V: TRBV10-3; CDR3: CAISAVRGQYEQYF; DNA: TGTGCCATCAGTGCGGTGCGGGGGCAATACGAGCAGTACTTC
J: TRBJ1-3; D: TRBD1; size: .; V: TRBV6-6; CDR3: CASSSGGLVGNTIYF; DNA: TGTGCCAGCAGTTCAGGGGGCCTAGTTGGAAACACCATATATTTT
J: TRBJ1-4; D: .; size: few; V: TRBV2; CDR3: CASSAPTGEKLFF; DNA: TGTGCCAGCAGTGCGCCGACGGGCGAAAAACTGTTTTTT
J: TRBJ2-1; D: .; size: .; V: TRBV29-1; CDR3: CSVQGNEQFF; DNA: TGCAGCGTTCAGGGTAATGAGCAGTTCTTC
J: TRBJ2-5; D: .; size: .; V: TRBV27; CDR3: CASSSGMIRETQYF; DNA: TGTGCCAGCAGTTCGGGGATGATAAGGGAGACCCAGTACTTC
J: TRBJ2-1; D: .; size: .; V: TRBV29-1; CDR3: CSVEDYGGRFNEQFF; DNA: TGCAGCGTTGAAGATTACGGGGGGCGTTTCAATGAGCAGTTCTTC